These 18 T cell receptor beta chains came from one sample sequenced in a study of sequential checkpoint blockade in melanoma. TCRdb's table, derived via immunoSEQ multiplex PCR, lists solely in-frame clones and lacks some. The sample has tens of thousands of clones; around 86% are singletons. As to treatment: randomized to nivolumab then ipilimumab (arm A) or the reverse (arm B). This specimen consisted of CD8+ T cells sorted from blood (inferred from file names), obtained from a patient given nivolumab and ipilimumab in sequence. The receptors originated from a human donor with melanoma.

This clone turned up a few times. The chain employs TRBV5-6 and TRBJ2-1, with a tentative D call TRBD2 (6 bases). Germline lookup yields CDR1 SGHDT and CDR2 YYEEEE. With 2 bases removed from V and 1 base from J, the gap between germline ends came to 7 bases. This CDR3 is built from 14 residues. The CDR3 region is CASSLSGSYNEQFF. The CDR3, as DNA: TGTGCCAGCAGCTTAAGCGGGTCCTACAATGAGCAGTTCTTC.

The chain links TRBV27 to TRBJ2-2; TRBD1 matches 7 bases. Germline V gene lookup returns CDR1 MNHEY and CDR2 SMNVEV (reference sequence). CDR3 length: 14 residues. V trimming: 5 bases; J trimming: 2 bases; junction bases outside the gene matches: 2. The CDR3 is CASSRQGNTGELFF. CDR3 nucleotides: TGTGCCAGCAGTAGACAGGGTAACACCGGGGAGCTGTTTTTT.

The chain recombines TRBV9 with TRBJ2-7, with 8 nucleotides matching TRBD2. The V segment lost 3 bases and the J segment 2 bases; nucleotides outside the gene matches: 7. The germline V gene encodes CDR1 SGDLS and CDR2 YYNGEE. CDR3 length: 15 amino acids. The CDR3 sequence: CASSEGGAGAYEQYF. In DNA, the CDR3 is TGTGCCAGCAGCGAGGGGGGAGCGGGGGCCTACGAGCAGTACTTC.

V gene TRBV5-6 combines with J gene TRBJ1-3, with D unresolved. This CDR3 contains 16 residues. Trimming left V 0 bases short and J 0 bases short, with 10 bases between. Germline CDR1 is SGHDT and CDR2 is YYEEEE. The DNA of the CDR3 is TGTGCCAGCAGCTTGGCCCCCGGGTACTCTGGAAACACCATATATTTT. This encodes CASSLAPGYSGNTIYF.

V usage is TRBV7-8 and J usage is TRBJ2-7; 9 bases match TRBD1. Trimming took 1 base from V and 3 from J; bases not matched to a gene: 7. Per germline, CDR1 SGHVS and CDR2 FQNEAQ. CDR3 size: 16 residues. The CDR3 sequence: CASSLEAGQGFYEQYF. CDR3 sequence (DNA): TGTGCCAGCAGCTTAGAGGCGGGACAGGGATTCTACGAGCAGTACTTC.

The V gene is TRBV7-9, the J gene TRBJ1-5; no firm D call. This CDR3 comprises 19 residues. Per the germline V gene, CDR1 is SEHNR and CDR2 is FQNEAQ (reference sequence). V dropped 5 bases and J dropped 4 bases, with 27 bases sitting between them. As DNA, the CDR3 is TGTGCCAGCAGCCGACACCCCGGCGGGCCTGAAGGGAGGAATCAGCCCCAGCATTTT. Its translation is CASSRHPGGPEGRNQPQHF. Full variable domain (missing parts from reference TRBV7-9 and TRBJ1-5): DTGVSQNPRHKITKRGQNVTFRCDPISEHNRLYWYRQTLGQGPEFLTYFQNEAQLEKSRLLSDRFSAERPKGSFSTLEIQRTEQGDSAMYLCASSRHPGGPEGRNQPQHFGDGTRLSIL.

This sequence joins TRBV27 and TRBJ2-2; no clear D. CDR3 length: 13 residues. The V end lost 5 bases, the J end lost 3 bases, and 7 bases lay between the germline ends. The germline CDR1 and CDR2 sequences are MNHEY and SMNVEV (reference sequence). As DNA, the CDR3 is TGTGCCAGCAGTAAGAGGTACACCGGGGAGCTGTTTTTT. Translating it yields CASSKRYTGELFF.

The chain uses TRBV13 and TRBJ2-3; D uncertain. Germline V gene data show CDR1 as PRHDT and CDR2 as FYEKMQ (reference sequence). The V end lost 4 bases, the J end lost 0 bases, and 5 bases lay between the germline ends. CDR3 length: 13 residues. The CDR3, as DNA: TGTGCCAGCAGCTCAGAAAGCACAGATACGCAGTATTTT. Translating gives CASSSESTDTQYF. Full variable domain (rest looked up from reference TRBV13 and TRBJ2-3): AAGVIQSPRHLIKEKRETATLKCYPIPRHDTVYWYQQGPGQDPQFLISFYEKMQSDKGSIPDRFSAQQFSDYHSELNMSSLELGDSALYFCASSSESTDTQYFGPGTRLTVL.

This rearrangement joins TRBV27 to TRBJ1-6; 10 bases line up with TRBD1. Trimming at V came to 4 bases and at J to 10 bases, leaving 4 bases not matched to a gene. Germline V lookup: CDR1 MNHEY, CDR2 SMNVEV (reference sequence). This CDR3 contains 14 residues. The CDR3 DNA reads as TGTGCCAGCAGTTCGACAGGGGGCCGCTCACCCCTCCACTTT. Its translation: CASSSTGGRSPLHF.

The chain links TRBV27 to TRBJ1-6, with 10 bases identical to TRBD1. The CDR3 runs to 16 residues. The germline V gene encodes CDR1 MNHEY and CDR2 SMNVEV (reference sequence). Trimming took 4 bases from V and 13 from J; bases not matched to a gene: 13. The CDR3 loop is CASSYQAGTGAPPLHF. In DNA form, the CDR3 reads TGTGCCAGCAGTTATCAAGCCGGGACAGGGGCGCCCCCCCTCCACTTT.

Only one count was recorded for this clone. This rearrangement joins TRBV4-3 to TRBJ2-3; maybe TRBD1 (5 bases). The CDR3 covers 17 residues. CDR1 and CDR2 (germline): LGHNA, YSLEER. Trimming removed 0 bases from V and 4 bases from J, with 17 bases in between. The CDR3 reads CASSQENPRWGPDTQYF. The CDR3 nucleotides read TGCGCCAGCAGCCAAGAAAACCCCCGCTGGGGCCCAGATACGCAGTATTTT.

The V gene is TRBV28, the J gene TRBJ2-2; TRBD2 matches 8 bases. Germline CDR1 MDHEN, CDR2 SYDVKM. The CDR3 has 15 amino acids. V gave up 6 bases and J gave up 6 bases; unmatched junction bases: 9. CDR3 bases: TGTGCCAGCAGCTGGGGGACTAGGGGTGCCGGGGAGCTGTTTTTT. It translates to CASSWGTRGAGELFF.

There are a few counts of this clone. V is TRBV5-6 and J is TRBJ1-5; TRBD1 is a possible D gene (5 bases). This CDR3 has 16 residues. The germline CDR1 and CDR2 sequences are SGHDT and YYEEEE. With 0 bases removed from V and 2 bases from J, the gap between germline ends came to 12 bases. This chain's CDR3 is CASSLGGGAGNQPQHF. Here the CDR3 DNA reads TGTGCCAGCAGCTTGGGCGGGGGAGCGGGCAATCAGCCCCAGCATTTT. Complete variable domain (other parts from reference TRBV5-6 and TRBJ1-5): DAGVTQSPTHLIKTRGQQVTLRCSPKSGHDTVSWYQQALGQGPQFIFQYYEEEERQRGNFPDRFSGHQFPNYSSELNVNALLLGDSALYLCASSLGGGAGNQPQHFGDGTRLSIL.

The chain is built from TRBV6-5 and TRBJ2-5; TRBD2 is a possible D gene (5 bases). The length of the CDR3 is 11 residues. V lost 2 bases and J 9 bases, leaving 7 bases between the germline ends. Germline values: CDR1 MNHEY, CDR2 SVGAGI. CDR3 loop: CASSYGLSQYF. In DNA, the CDR3 is TGTGCCAGCAGTTACGGACTTTCCCAGTACTTC.

CDR3 residues: CASSLGGLNTEAFF. CDR3 bases: TGTGCCAGCAGCTTGGGAGGGTTGAACACTGAAGCTTTCTTT. This chain uses TRBV7-9 with TRBJ1-1; D unclear. The CDR3 is made up of 14 amino acids. Germline CDR1 and CDR2: SEHNR and FQNEAQ (reference sequence). The V and J ends lost 3 bases and 0 bases respectively, with 8 bases between them.

The chain couples TRBV7-9 to TRBJ2-7; TRBD1 agrees at 7 bases. CDR1 and CDR2 from the germline V gene are SEHNR and FQNEAQ (reference sequence). There are 15 residues in the CDR3. V shed 4 bases and J 2 bases; nucleotides not matched to a gene: 8. For the CDR3, the DNA is TGTGCCAGCAGCTCGGGACAGATTAGAGCCTACGAGCAGTACTTC. Translation gives CASSSGQIRAYEQYF.

The CDR3 coding sequence is TGTGCCAGCAGCTTCTGGGACAATGCCTACGAGCAGTACTTC. Translated: CASSFWDNAYEQYF. J is TRBJ2-7 and V is TRBV5-6; TRBD1 is a possible D gene (6 bases). V was pared by 2 bases and J by 2 bases, with 11 bases between. This CDR3 has 14 amino acids. Germline V gives CDR1 SGHDT, CDR2 YYEEEE.

The J gene is TRBJ2-7, the V gene TRBV2; 7 bases agree with TRBD2. The ends lost 2 bases at V and 3 bases at J; junction bases unmatched: 7. Germline assignment: CDR1 SNHLY and CDR2 FYNNEI. The CDR3 covers 15 residues. The CDR3, as DNA: TGTGCCAGCAGTGAAATACGCGGGGGTCTCTACGAGCAGTACTTC. This gives the protein CASSEIRGGLYEQYF.